This T cell receptor (beta chain) was profiled in a study of immune cell composition in non-small cell lung cancer. Study results and caveats: Squamous lung tumours showed higher top 10 clone scores and clonality than adenocarcinomas. Adenocarcinomas with higher top tumour-associated clone frequency had more reactive TILs. Tumour-associated clones >0.5% occurred in approximately 32% of adenocarcinomas, about 80% of squamous.

This clone was seen only a few times. Its target is unknown. Libraries were prepared by immunoSEQ multiplex PCR; TCRdb keeps only in-frame clonotypes and omits some of them. Among over 4,500 clones listed, around 81% were seen once. The CDR3 loop spans 14 amino acids. The V and J ends lost 3 bases and 8 bases respectively, with 16 bases between them. The germline V gene encodes CDR1 MNHEY and CDR2 SMNVEV (reference sequence). Sequencing was performed on lung tumor tissue. This TCR was recovered from a human donor with non-small cell lung cancer. The chain couples TRBV27 to TRBJ1-1; TRBD1 is a possible D gene (5 bases). DNA of the CDR3: TGTGCCAGCAGTTTCTCTGGTCGAGACAGAGAAGCTTTCTTT. This gives the protein CASSFSGRDREAFF.